Each of the 28 T cell receptor beta chains below was sequenced from the same sample in a study of shared clonotypes between healthy human individuals. Naive CD8 cells lacked CD45RO, underwent positive selection for CCR7 and left out terminally differentiated effector memory CD45RA+ cells. Sequenced by immunoSEQ multiplex PCR; TCRdb stores in-frame clones only, minus some. The table has almost 700,000 clones, 92% seen once. Input material: naive CD8+ T cells sorted from blood. Source of these receptors: a man aged 25 to 45 in good health.

The chain joins TRBV7-9 to TRBJ2-4; 9 bases are shared with TRBD1. The V gene's germline CDR1 is SEHNR and CDR2 FQNEAQ (reference sequence). This CDR3 is built from 14 residues. Trimming at V came to 5 bases and at J to 8 bases, leaving 7 bases not matched to a gene. Written as DNA, the CDR3 is TGTGCCAGCAGCACACGGACAGGGGAGGACATTCAGTACTTC. This gives the protein CASSTRTGEDIQYF.

This sequence joins TRBV27 and TRBJ2-3, with D tentatively TRBD2 (5 bases). In germline, CDR1 is MNHEY, CDR2 SMNVEV (reference sequence). The CDR3 totals 13 residues. V dropped 6 bases and J dropped 5 bases, with 12 bases sitting between them. In nucleotides, the CDR3 is TGTGCCAGCAGGTTCAGCCGGGAAGATACGCAGTATTTT. Its protein product is CASRFSREDTQYF.

The sample holds one count of this clone. CDR3 sequence: CASSPRGTSGSSETQYF. In DNA form, the CDR3 reads TGTGCCAGCAGCCCCAGGGGTACTAGCGGGAGTTCGGAGACCCAGTACTTC. The chain has TRBV7-9 and TRBJ2-5, with TRBD2 identical over 11 bases. The V gene's germline CDR1 is SEHNR and CDR2 FQNEAQ (reference sequence). The CDR3 length is 17 residues. J gave up 5 bases and V 5 bases, and 13 bases lay outside the gene matches.

V and J are TRBV4-3 and TRBJ2-7; the D is unclear. Trimming removed 1 base from V and 1 base from J, with 11 bases in between. This CDR3 has 15 residues. Looked up from germline, CDR1 is LGHNA and CDR2 is YSLEER. The CDR3 is CASSQVWSVSYEQYF. CDR3 bases: TGCGCCAGCAGCCAAGTTTGGAGCGTTTCCTACGAGCAGTACTTC.

Details on this clone: A read error may produce the germline difference seen at one junction end. V and J are TRBV7-8 and TRBJ2-7; TRBD2 agrees at 7 bases. The CDR3 length is 19 residues. Germline V gene lookup returns CDR1 SGHVS and CDR2 FQNEAQ. The CDR3 nucleotides read TGTGCCAGCAGGTTAGGACTTGGAGTGGGGATAGCGGGCCTGGACGAGCAGTACTTC. Encoded protein: CASRLGLGVGIAGLDEQYF. Filled out from reference TRBV7-8 and TRBJ2-7, the complete variable domain reads GAGVSQSPRYKVAKRGQDVALRCDPISGHVSLFWYQQALGQGPEFLTYFQNEAQLDKSGLPSDRFFAERPEGSVSTLKIQRTQQEDSAVYLCASRLGLGVGIAGLDEQYFGPGTRLTVT.

The rearrangement joins TRBV5-1 to TRBJ2-7, with 8 bases matching TRBD1. The V gene end was trimmed by 3 bases and the J gene end by 2 bases; junction bases not matched to a gene: 4. Germline lookup yields CDR1 SGHRS and CDR2 YFSETQ. The CDR3 length is 14 residues. CDR3 protein: CASSYRTGTYEQYF. As DNA, the CDR3 is TGCGCCAGCAGCTATAGGACAGGGACCTACGAGCAGTACTTC.

The gene calls are TRBV15 and TRBJ2-1; D possibly corresponds to TRBD2 (5 bases). Germline lookup yields CDR1 LNHNV and CDR2 YYDKDF (reference sequence). The CDR3 loop spans 17 amino acids. Trimming pared 1 base from V and 7 bases from J, leaving 20 bases between. The CDR3 DNA reads TGTGCCACCAGCAGAGGGTCGCGAGCGGAACGAGAAAATGAGCAGTTCTTC. Translated, it gives CATSRGSRAERENEQFF.

This rearrangement joins TRBV4-1 to TRBJ2-7; D not resolved. Germline CDR1 and CDR2: MGHRA and YSYEKL. Trimming cost V 1 base and J 5 bases, with 6 bases left between them. This CDR3 is built from 12 residues. The CDR3 sequence: CASSQGPNEQYF. The CDR3, as DNA: TGCGCCAGCAGCCAAGGGCCTAACGAGCAGTACTTC.

The V gene is TRBV7-9, the J gene TRBJ2-1; 10 bases agree with TRBD2. Germline CDR1 is SEHNR and CDR2 is FQNEAQ (reference sequence). J lost 2 bases, V lost 5 bases, and 3 bases had no gene match. This CDR3 has 15 residues. The CDR3 nucleotides read TGTGCCAGCAGCCATACTAGCGGGACCTACAATGAGCAGTTCTTC. As protein: CASSHTSGTYNEQFF.

The V and J genes are TRBV4-2 and TRBJ2-7; 9 nucleotides line up with TRBD2. The CDR3 totals 17 residues. Germline V gives CDR1 LGHNA, CDR2 YNFKEQ. The ends lost 0 bases at V and 2 bases at J; junction bases unmatched: 8. CDR3 coding DNA: TGTGCCAGCAGCCAAGATTTACTAGCGGGTTCAGCCTACGAGCAGTACTTC. The encoded protein is CASSQDLLAGSAYEQYF.

The chain combines TRBV19 with TRBJ1-5, with a weak D call TRBD1 (6 bases). This CDR3 is built from 14 residues. Germline CDR1 and CDR2: LNHDA and SQIVND (reference sequence). Trimming stripped 3 bases from V and 6 bases from J, with 12 bases between. The CDR3 reads CASSMLAGVQPQHF. For the CDR3, the DNA is TGTGCCAGTAGTATGTTGGCAGGGGTTCAGCCCCAGCATTTT.

The chain recombines TRBV11-3 with TRBJ1-3, with D uncertain. Trimming removed 5 bases at V and 7 bases at J, with 15 bases between. CDR1 is SGHNT, CDR2 YENEEA, per germline. This CDR3 is built from 14 residues. DNA for the CDR3: TGTGCCAGCAGCGCGGGTTTGGCCGGGAACACCATATATTTT. It translates to CASSAGLAGNTIYF.

This clone showed up just a few times. The V gene is TRBV4-3, the J gene TRBJ2-7; tentative D call: TRBD2 (5 bases). This CDR3 contains 15 residues. Germline values: CDR1 LGHNA, CDR2 YSLEER. Trimming removed 0 bases from V and 2 bases from J, with 11 bases in between. The CDR3 protein is CASSQDVPGTYEQYF. Here the CDR3 DNA reads TGCGCCAGCAGCCAAGATGTCCCGGGAACCTACGAGCAGTACTTC.

The genes are TRBV9 and TRBJ2-7; D remains ambiguous. The V end was cut by 3 bases, the J end by 0 bases, with 7 bases between. The CDR3 is 13 amino acids. Germline V gene data show CDR1 as SGDLS and CDR2 as YYNGEE. CDR3 residues: CASSADLSYEQYF. CDR3 nucleotides: TGTGCCAGCAGCGCCGACCTCTCCTACGAGCAGTACTTC.

This chain connects TRBV4-3 to TRBJ1-5; possibly TRBD1 for D (6 bases). Trimming took off 4 bases at V and 0 bases at J, with 10 bases between the two ends. The germline gives CDR1 LGHNA, CDR2 YSLEER. CDR3 length: 15 amino acids. The CDR3 DNA follows: TGCGCCAGCAGCCTCTACAGGGATAGCAATCAGCCCCAGCATTTT. It translates to CASSLYRDSNQPQHF.

This chain links TRBV25-1 with TRBJ2-7; no firm D call. Germline values: CDR1 MGHDK, CDR2 SYGVNS. This CDR3 contains 14 residues. V lost 8 bases, J lost 5 bases, and 19 bases lay in between. The CDR3: CASAPVDSPHEQYF. The CDR3 region has the DNA TGTGCCAGCGCCCCTGTCGACTCTCCCCACGAGCAGTACTTC.

The rearrangement joins TRBV5-6 to TRBJ2-5; 7 bases agree with TRBD2. V lost 2 bases to trimming and J lost 1 base; unmatched junction nucleotides: 2. The CDR3 sequence is 14 residues long. Germline V lookup: CDR1 SGHDT, CDR2 YYEEEE. The DNA for the CDR3 is TGTGCCAGCAGCTTATCGGGGGGCCAAGAGACCCAGTACTTC. This encodes CASSLSGGQETQYF.

The V gene is TRBV28, the J gene TRBJ2-6, with 15 bases fitting TRBD2. The CDR3 extends over 18 amino acids. The trim removed 6 bases at V and 0 bases at J, leaving 3 bases unmatched. Germline lookup yields CDR1 MDHEN and CDR2 SYDVKM. In nucleotides, the CDR3 is TGTGCCAGCAGCCCGGGACTAGCGGGGGGCTCTGGGGCCAACGTCCTGACTTTC. It translates to CASSPGLAGGSGANVLTF.

The CDR3 nucleotides are TGTGCCAGCAGCTGGTCTGGTATAGAGGAGTCCTTCGGTACGCAGTATTTT. Its translation: CASSWSGIEESFGTQYF. The chain combines TRBV7-9 with TRBJ2-3; no clear D. The germline V gene has CDR1 SEHNR and CDR2 FQNEAQ (reference sequence). V lost 4 bases and J lost 8, with 25 bases in between. The CDR3 length is 17 residues.

The genes are TRBV28 and TRBJ2-2; the D gene is possibly TRBD2 (6 bases). The CDR3 spans 14 residues. Germline lookup yields CDR1 MDHEN and CDR2 SYDVKM. The V end lost 3 bases, the J end lost 3 bases, and 8 bases lay between the germline ends. The CDR3 loop reads CASSFGEDTGELFF. DNA for the CDR3: TGTGCCAGCAGTTTCGGGGAGGACACCGGGGAGCTGTTTTTT.

The chain joins TRBV14 to TRBJ1-2; TRBD1 is a possible D gene (6 bases). The CDR3 has 18 amino acids. V was shortened by 4 bases and J by 2 bases, with 23 bases between the two germline ends. Germline CDR1 SGHDN, CDR2 FVKESK. CDR3 DNA: TGTGCCAGCAGCCTCCCACCCCCCGGGAGGGGGGCGAACTATGGCTACACCTTC. It encodes CASSLPPPGRGANYGYTF.

This rearrangement joins TRBV5-5 to TRBJ1-3, with unresolved D. Germline assignment: CDR1 SGHKS and CDR2 YYEKEE (reference sequence). This CDR3 spans 15 amino acids. V dropped 4 bases and J dropped 0 bases, with 11 bases sitting between them. For the CDR3, the DNA is TGTGCCAGCAGCCTTGATATTTTCTCTGGAAACACCATATATTTT. Its translation: CASSLDIFSGNTIYF.

DNA of the CDR3: TGTGCCAGCAGTTCTATGGGACTAGCGGGAGAATTCAGGGAGACCCAGTACTTC. This translates into CASSSMGLAGEFRETQYF. The chain carries TRBV28 and TRBJ2-5; 14 nucleotides align to TRBD2. V lost 4 bases, J lost 5 bases, and 12 bases stayed unmatched. Germline assignment: CDR1 MDHEN and CDR2 SYDVKM. This CDR3 spans 18 amino acids.

The chain carries TRBV9 and TRBJ2-3; 9 bases are shared with TRBD1. After removal of 4 bases from V and 2 bases from J, the junction contained 5 bases not matched to a gene. Germline V gene data show CDR1 as SGDLS and CDR2 as YYNGEE. This CDR3 spans 15 amino acids. CDR3 region: CASSNGQGPTDTQYF. The CDR3 DNA reads as TGTGCCAGCAGCAACGGACAGGGGCCCACAGATACGCAGTATTTT.

J is TRBJ2-1 and V is TRBV7-2; 8 bases match TRBD1. The trim removed 5 bases at V and 9 bases at J, leaving 6 bases unmatched. Germline V lookup: CDR1 SGHTA, CDR2 FQGNSA. CDR3 size: 13 residues. The CDR3 sequence is CASSPDTGGEQFF. CDR3 in DNA: TGTGCCAGCAGCCCGGATACAGGGGGTGAGCAGTTCTTC.

This rearrangement joins TRBV4-3 to TRBJ2-1; 7 bases are shared with TRBD2. The trim removed 4 bases at V and 5 bases at J, leaving 5 bases unmatched. The CDR3 spans 14 residues. Germline-derived CDR1 and CDR2 are LGHNA and YSLEER. In nucleotides, the CDR3 is TGCGCCAGCAGCCCATGGGGGGGGGACAATGAGCAGTTCTTC. Translated: CASSPWGGDNEQFF.

The chain has TRBV28 and TRBJ2-7, with a possible D match to TRBD1 (5 bases). CDR1 and CDR2 from the germline V gene are MDHEN and SYDVKM. The CDR3 runs 16 residues. The germline V and J ends were trimmed by 6 bases and 0 bases, with 18 bases remaining between them. CDR3 sequence: CASREAGYRISYEQYF. The CDR3, as DNA: TGTGCCAGCAGAGAAGCAGGGTACCGCATCTCCTACGAGCAGTACTTC.

The chain employs TRBV7-9 and TRBJ2-3; 9 bases map to TRBD2. The germline CDR1 and CDR2 sequences are SEHNR and FQNEAQ (reference sequence). Trimming at V came to 9 bases and at J to 4 bases, leaving 11 bases not matched to a gene. This CDR3 region has 15 residues. The CDR3 bases are TGTGCCAGTGACTGGGCGGGAGGGGAGGCAGATACGCAGTATTTT. This encodes CASDWAGGEADTQYF. Combining the CDR3 with reference TRBV7-9 and TRBJ2-3 gives the whole variable domain DTGVSQNPRHKITKRGQNVTFRCDPISEHNRLYWYRQTLGQGPEFLTYFQNEAQLEKSRLLSDRFSAERPKGSFSTLEIQRTEQGDSAMYLCASDWAGGEADTQYFGPGTRLTVL.